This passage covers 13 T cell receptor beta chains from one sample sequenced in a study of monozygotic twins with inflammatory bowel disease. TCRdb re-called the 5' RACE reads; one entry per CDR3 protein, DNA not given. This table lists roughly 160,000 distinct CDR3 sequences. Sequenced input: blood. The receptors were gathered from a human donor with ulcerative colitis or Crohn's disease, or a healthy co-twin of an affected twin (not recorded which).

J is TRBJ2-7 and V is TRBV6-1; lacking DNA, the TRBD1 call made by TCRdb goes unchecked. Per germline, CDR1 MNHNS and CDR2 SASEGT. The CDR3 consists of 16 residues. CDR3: CASSTREPGLGKEQYF.

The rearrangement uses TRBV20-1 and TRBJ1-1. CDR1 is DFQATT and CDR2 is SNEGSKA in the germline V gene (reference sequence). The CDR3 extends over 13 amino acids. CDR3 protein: CSAQRRGGTEAFF.

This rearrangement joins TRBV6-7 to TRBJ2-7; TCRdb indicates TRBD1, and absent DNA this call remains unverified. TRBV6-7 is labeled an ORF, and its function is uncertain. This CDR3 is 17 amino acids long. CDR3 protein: CASSYSPGTDTSYEQYF.

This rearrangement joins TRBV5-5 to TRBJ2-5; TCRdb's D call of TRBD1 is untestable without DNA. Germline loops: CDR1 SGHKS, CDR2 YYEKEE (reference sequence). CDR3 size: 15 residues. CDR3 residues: CASSPTGQYQETQYF.

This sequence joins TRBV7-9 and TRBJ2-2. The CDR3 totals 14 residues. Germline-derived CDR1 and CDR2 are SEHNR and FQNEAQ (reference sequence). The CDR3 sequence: CASSGRRTTGELFF.

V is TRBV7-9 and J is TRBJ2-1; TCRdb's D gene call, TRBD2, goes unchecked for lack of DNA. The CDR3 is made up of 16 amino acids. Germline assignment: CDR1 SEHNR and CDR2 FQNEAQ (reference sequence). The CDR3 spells CASSWGLAGGYNEQFF. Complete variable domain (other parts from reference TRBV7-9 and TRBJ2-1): DTGVSQNPRHKITKRGQNVTFRCDPISEHNRLYWYRQTLGQGPEFLTYFQNEAQLEKSRLLSDRFSAERPKGSFSTLEIQRTEQGDSAMYLCASSWGLAGGYNEQFFGPGTRLTVL.

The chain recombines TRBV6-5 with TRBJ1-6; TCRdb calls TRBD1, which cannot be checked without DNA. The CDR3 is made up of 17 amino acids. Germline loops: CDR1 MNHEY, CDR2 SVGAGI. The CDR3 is CASSYSTRDRRNSPLHF.

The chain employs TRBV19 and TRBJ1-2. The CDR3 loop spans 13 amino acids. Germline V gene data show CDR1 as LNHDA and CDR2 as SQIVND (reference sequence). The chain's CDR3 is CASSIASWNGYTF.

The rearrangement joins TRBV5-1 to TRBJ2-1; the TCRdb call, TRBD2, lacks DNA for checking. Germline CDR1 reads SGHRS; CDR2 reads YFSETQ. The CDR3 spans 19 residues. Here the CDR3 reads CASSSGGGLAGVSYNEQFF.

The CDR3 region is CASSLGRGGYNEQFF. The chain has TRBV12-3 or TRBV12-4 and TRBJ2-1; TCRdb outputs TRBD1, but without DNA this stays unchecked. The CDR3 has 15 amino acids.

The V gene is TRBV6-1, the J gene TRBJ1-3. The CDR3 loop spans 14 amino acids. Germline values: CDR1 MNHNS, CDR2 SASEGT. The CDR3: CASSPRESGNTIYF.

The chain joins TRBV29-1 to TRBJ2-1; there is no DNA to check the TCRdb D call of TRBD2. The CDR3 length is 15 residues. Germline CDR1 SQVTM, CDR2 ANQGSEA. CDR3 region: CSVAVAGGSYNEQFF.

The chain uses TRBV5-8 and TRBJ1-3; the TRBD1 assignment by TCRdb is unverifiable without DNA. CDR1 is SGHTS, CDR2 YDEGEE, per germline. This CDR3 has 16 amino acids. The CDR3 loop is CASSFPFGGGGNTIYF. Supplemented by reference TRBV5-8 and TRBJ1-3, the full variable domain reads EAGVTQSPTHLIKTRGQQATLRCSPISGHTSVYWYQQALGLGLQFLLWYDEGEERNRGNFPPRFSGRQFPNYSSELNVNALELEDSALYLCASSFPFGGGGNTIYFGEGSWLTVV.